The T cell receptor beta chain under discussion was sequenced for a study of chemoradiotherapy in HPV16-positive cancers (dated by TCRdb to between 2022 and 2023). For context, the study as a whole: Functional T-cell assays on cells from two HPV16-positive patients defined candidate HPV-specific T-cell clones and common TCR motifs. The study set out to ask whether T-cell immunity against the HPV oncoproteins E6 and E7 changes over the course of chemoradiotherapy and whether that immunity affects survival. The candidate HPV-specific TCRs and motifs were subsequently tracked in TCR repertoires obtained from approximately 86 patients with HPV-related cancers.

To note about this clone: No cognate antigen has been identified for it. The sample holds no much larger clone one base away, and base qualities are not on file.

Repertoires were sampled multiple times during chemoradiotherapy, which allowed clonal expansion in the tumor microenvironment to be followed. Preparation of the library involved the immunoSEQ multiplex PCR assay. TCRdb holds this immuneACCESS table with in-frame rearrangements only. Some clones are missing; in checked studies, unresolved V genes explain under half, and the rest has no known cause. A total of 20,000 to 25,000 clones appear in this sample, roughly 86% of them only once. The ten largest clonotypes hold roughly 2.3% of the sample. Trimming removed 4 bases from V and 4 bases from J, leaving 15 bases between the germline ends. Sequences SGHAT (CDR1) and FQNNGV (CDR2) are obtained from the germline V gene. The CDR3 holds 15 amino acids from the cysteine to the phenylalanine. The retained sequence is limited to the CDR3, 45 bases, with the frame set at the first base. General study outcomes and caveats: Expansion of candidate HPV-specific clones and E7-related TCR motifs was observed in the tumor microenvironment during treatment, whereas no such expansion was observed for non-HPV-specific T cells. Among HPV16-positive patients, expansion of HPV-responsive T cells during chemoradiotherapy was associated with better recurrence-free survival. The functional definition of HPV-specific T cells came from only a couple of HPV16-positive patients, and the survival association was reported for HPV16-positive patients.

The source of this sequence is a human donor with HPV-associated anogenital cancer. Sequencing used blood, obtained from a patient who underwent chemoradiotherapy. This receptor chain uses TRBV11-2 and TRBJ2-3, with the D call perhaps TRBD1 or TRBD2, as 5 bases match in each case. The DNA is TGTGCCAGCAGCTACCGGGGCCAGGGCGCAGATACGCAGTATTTT. Translated, this gives CASSYRGQGADTQYF.